The sequence of this T cell receptor beta chain was determined in a study of T cells after yellow fever vaccination. Study-level information: Fractions of low cell number were prepared using SMART-Seq v4 Ultra Low Input.

CDR3 size: 13 residues. Trimming removed 4 bases from V and 3 bases from J, with 7 bases in between. Germline assignment: CDR1 SGHDT and CDR2 YYEEEE. Study-wide findings and caveats: Weaker overall was a secondary response that nonetheless peaked faster, on day 5 versus 15. The booster response re-showed most primary clones: 96% CD4, more than 70% CD8.

By 5'RACE template switching, TCR cDNA was produced, with a universal primer site and UMIs added in the process. TCRdb reanalysed the 5' RACE reads using MiXCR and keeps one entry per CDR3 protein. In the table there are some 150,000 distinct CDR3 sequences, approximately 9.7% of which are singletons. This clonotype was seen more than once but under ten times. The antigen remains unidentified. V and J are TRBV5-6 and TRBJ2-2; D gene ambiguous. Sequencing used CD8+ T cells sorted from PBMCs, obtained 45 days after the yellow fever booster vaccination. The sequence derives from a man aged 18 to 30 who received the YFV17D yellow fever vaccine. CDR3 amino acids: CASSPQYTGELFF. The CDR3 nucleotides read TGTGCCAGCAGCCCTCAGTACACCGGGGAGCTGTTTTTT.